This T cell receptor beta chain was sequenced in a study of human T cells and chemical hapten exposure. Individual cDNA molecules each carried unique molecular identifiers attached by the library. Using its own MiXCR run on the RACE reads, TCRdb lists one record per CDR3 protein. The table includes about 110,000 distinct CDR3 sequences, approximately 8.8% detected once. With 7 bases removed from V and 0 bases from J, the gap between germline ends came to 10 bases. The germline V gene encodes CDR1 MDHEN and CDR2 SYDVKM. CDR3 size: 13 residues. This clonotype was seen more than once but under ten times. Its antigen is not identified. Study conclusions and caveats: Expanded TCRs showed more large CDR3 clusters than pre-sensitization or healthy control sets. The donors suffered from alopecia, so their immune response may not match that of healthy people.

The time point was: patch test 2, 6 weeks after DPC sensitization. Sample treatment: therapeutic diphenylcyclopropenone sensitization with weekly scalp DPC. Unfractionated whole blood was the source from which total RNA was extracted. Material: whole blood, obtained in connection with sensitization to the hapten diphenylcyclopropenone (DPC). V is TRBV28 and J is TRBJ2-7; unclear D gene. The receptor's source is a woman in her 40s with alopecia areata. Some clones in this sample may be carry-over from other donors' samples. The CDR3, as DNA: TGTGCCAGCATTTCGCTCAGCTCCTACGAGCAGTACTTC. Protein product: CASISLSSYEQYF.